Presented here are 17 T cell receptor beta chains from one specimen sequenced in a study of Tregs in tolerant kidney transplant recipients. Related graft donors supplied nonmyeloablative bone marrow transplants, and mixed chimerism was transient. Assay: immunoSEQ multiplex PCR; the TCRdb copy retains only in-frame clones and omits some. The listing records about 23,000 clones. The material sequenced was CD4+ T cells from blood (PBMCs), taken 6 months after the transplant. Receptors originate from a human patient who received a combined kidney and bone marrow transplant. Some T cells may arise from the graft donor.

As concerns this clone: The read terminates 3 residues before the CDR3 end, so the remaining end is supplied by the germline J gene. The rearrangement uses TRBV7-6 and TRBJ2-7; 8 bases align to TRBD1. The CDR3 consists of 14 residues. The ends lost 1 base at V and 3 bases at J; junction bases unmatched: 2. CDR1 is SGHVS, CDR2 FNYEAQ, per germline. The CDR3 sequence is CASSLGGQGYEQYF. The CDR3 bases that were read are TGTGCCAGCAGCTTAGGCGGACAGGGCTACGAG.

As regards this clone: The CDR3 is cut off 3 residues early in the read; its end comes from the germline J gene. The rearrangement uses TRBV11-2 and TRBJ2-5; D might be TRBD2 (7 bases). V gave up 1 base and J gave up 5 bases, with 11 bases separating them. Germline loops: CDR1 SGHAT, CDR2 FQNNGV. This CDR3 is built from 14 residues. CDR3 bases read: TGTGCCAGCAGCTTAGGGGGGAGGGGGGAGACC. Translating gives CASSLGGRGET. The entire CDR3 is CASSLGGRGETQYF.

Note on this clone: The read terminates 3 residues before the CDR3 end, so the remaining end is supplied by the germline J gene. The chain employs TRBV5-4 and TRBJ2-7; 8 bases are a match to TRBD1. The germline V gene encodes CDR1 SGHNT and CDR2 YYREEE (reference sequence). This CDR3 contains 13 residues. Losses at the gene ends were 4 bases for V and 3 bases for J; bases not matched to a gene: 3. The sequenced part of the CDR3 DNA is TGTGCCAGCAGCCCTGACAGGGGCTACGAG. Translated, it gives CASSPDRGYE. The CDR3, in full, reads CASSPDRGYEQYF.

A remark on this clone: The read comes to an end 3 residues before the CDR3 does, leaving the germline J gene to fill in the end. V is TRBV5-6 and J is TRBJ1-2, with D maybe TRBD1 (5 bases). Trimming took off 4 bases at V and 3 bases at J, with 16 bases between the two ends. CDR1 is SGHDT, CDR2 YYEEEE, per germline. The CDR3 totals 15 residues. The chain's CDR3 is CASSGRERGDYGYTF. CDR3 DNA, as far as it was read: TGTGCCAGCAGCGGACGGGAGAGGGGTGACTATGGC.

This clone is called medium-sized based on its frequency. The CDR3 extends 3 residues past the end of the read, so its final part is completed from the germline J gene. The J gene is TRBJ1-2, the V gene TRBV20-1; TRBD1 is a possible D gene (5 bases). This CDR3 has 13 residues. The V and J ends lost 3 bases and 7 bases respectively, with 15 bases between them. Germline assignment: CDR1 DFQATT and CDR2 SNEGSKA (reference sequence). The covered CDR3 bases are TGCAGTGCTAGCGCCAGTCTGGGGCTTGGC. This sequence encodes CSASASLGLG. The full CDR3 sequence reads CSASASLGLGYTF.

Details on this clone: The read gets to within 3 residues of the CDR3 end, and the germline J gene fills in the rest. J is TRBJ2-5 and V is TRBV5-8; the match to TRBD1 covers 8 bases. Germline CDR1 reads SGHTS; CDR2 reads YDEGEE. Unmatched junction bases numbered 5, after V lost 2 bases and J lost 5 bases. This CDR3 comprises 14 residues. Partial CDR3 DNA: TGTGCCAGCAGCTTCAGGGGGCGCGGGGAGACC. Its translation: CASSFRGRGET. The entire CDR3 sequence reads CASSFRGRGETQYF. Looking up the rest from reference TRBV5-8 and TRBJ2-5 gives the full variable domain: EAGVTQSPTHLIKTRGQQATLRCSPISGHTSVYWYQQALGLGLQFLLWYDEGEERNRGNFPPRFSGRQFPNYSSELNVNALELEDSALYLCASSFRGRGETQYFGPGTRLLVL.

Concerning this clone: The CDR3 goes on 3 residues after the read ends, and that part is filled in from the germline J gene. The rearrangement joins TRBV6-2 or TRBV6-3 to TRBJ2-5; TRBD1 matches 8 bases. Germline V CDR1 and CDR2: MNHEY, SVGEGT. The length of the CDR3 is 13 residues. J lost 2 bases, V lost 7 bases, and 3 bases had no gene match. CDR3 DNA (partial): TGTGCCAGCAAAAACAGGGGGCAAGAGACC. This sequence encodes CASKNRGQET. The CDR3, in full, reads CASKNRGQETQYF.

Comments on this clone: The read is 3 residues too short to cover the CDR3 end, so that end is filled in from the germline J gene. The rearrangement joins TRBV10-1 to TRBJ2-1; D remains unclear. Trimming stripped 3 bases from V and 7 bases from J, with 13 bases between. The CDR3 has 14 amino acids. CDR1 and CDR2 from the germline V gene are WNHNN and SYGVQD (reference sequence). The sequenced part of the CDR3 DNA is TGCGCCAGCAGTGATTCCGCCTTAAGGAATGAG. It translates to CASSDSALRNE. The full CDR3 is CASSDSALRNEQFF.

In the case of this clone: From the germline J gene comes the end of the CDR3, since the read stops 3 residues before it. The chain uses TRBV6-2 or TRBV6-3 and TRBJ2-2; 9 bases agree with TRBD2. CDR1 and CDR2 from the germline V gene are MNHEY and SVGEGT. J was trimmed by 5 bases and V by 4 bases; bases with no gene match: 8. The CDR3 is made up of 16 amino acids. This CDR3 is CASSSPRGRGTGELFF. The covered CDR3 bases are TGTGCCAGCAGTTCTCCTCGCGGGAGGGGGACCGGGGAG.

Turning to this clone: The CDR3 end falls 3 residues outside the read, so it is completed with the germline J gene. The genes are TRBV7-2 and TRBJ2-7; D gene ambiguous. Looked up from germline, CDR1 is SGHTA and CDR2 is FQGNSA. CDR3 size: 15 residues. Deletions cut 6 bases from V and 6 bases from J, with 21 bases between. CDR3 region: CASSDFGGLRIEQYF. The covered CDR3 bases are TGTGCCAGCAGTGACTTCGGCGGCCTAAGAATCGAG.

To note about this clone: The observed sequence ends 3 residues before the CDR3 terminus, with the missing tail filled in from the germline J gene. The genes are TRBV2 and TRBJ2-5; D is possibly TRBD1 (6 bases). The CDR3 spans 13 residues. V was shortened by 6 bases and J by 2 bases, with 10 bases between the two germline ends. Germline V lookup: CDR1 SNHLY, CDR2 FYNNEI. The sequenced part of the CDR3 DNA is TGTGCCAGCAGCGCCGACAGGCAAGAGACC. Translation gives CASSADRQET. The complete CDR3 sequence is CASSADRQETQYF.

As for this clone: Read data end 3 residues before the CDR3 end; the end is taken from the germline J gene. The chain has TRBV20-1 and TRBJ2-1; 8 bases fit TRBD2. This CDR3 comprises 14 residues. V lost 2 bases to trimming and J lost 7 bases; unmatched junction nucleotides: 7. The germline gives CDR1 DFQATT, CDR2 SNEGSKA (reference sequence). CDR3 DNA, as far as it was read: TGCAGTGCTAGAACGAGCGGGAGAGGGAATGAG. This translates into CSARTSGRGNE. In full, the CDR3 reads CSARTSGRGNEQFF.

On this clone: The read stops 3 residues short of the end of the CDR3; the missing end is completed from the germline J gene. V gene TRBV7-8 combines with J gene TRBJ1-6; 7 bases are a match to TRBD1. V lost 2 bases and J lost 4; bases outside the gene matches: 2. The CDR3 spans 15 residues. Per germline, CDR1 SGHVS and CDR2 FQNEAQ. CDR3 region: CASSLRDSYNSPLHF. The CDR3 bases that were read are TGTGCCAGCAGCTTAAGGGACAGTTATAATTCACCC.

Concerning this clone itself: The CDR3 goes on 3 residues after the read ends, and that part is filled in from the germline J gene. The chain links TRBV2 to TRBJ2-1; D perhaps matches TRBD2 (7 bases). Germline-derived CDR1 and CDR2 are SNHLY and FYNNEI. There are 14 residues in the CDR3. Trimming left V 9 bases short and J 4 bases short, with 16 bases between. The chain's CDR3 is CARSGGGGYNEQFF. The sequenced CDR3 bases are TGTGCCAGAAGCGGCGGGGGCGGTTACAATGAG.

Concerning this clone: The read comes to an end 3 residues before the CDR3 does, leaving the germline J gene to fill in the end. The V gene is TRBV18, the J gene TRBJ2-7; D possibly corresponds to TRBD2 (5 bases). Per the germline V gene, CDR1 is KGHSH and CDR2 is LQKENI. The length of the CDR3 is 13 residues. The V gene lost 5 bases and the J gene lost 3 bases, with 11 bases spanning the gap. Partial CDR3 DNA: TGTGCCAGCTCAACGATTGAGGGCTACGAG. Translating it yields CASSTIEGYE. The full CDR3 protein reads CASSTIEGYEQYF.

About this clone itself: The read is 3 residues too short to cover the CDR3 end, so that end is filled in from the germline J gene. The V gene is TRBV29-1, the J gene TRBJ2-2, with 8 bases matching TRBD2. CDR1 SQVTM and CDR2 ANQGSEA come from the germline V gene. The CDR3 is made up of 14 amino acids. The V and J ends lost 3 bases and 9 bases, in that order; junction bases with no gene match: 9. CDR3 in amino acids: CSVDMGLGARELFF. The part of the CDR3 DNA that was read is TGCAGCGTTGATATGGGACTAGGTGCGAGGGAG.

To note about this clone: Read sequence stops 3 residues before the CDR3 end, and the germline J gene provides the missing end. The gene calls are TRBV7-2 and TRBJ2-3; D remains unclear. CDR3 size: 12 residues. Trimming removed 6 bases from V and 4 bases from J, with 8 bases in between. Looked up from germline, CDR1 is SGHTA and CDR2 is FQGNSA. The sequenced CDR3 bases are TGTGCCAGCAGTATTCCGGCAGATACG. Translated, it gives CASSIPADT. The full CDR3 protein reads CASSIPADTQYF.